This TCR beta chain was observed in a study of blood T cell repertoires in COVID-19. Trimming took 3 bases from V and 6 from J, leaving 12 bases between them. Per the germline V gene, CDR1 is MDHEN and CDR2 is SYDVKM. The CDR3 has 14 amino acids. Methods used by the authors: For nucleated cells, counts were estimated from reference gene primer amplification. Sequencing used immunoSEQ multiplex PCR; TCRdb keeps in-frame clones, though not all of them. That table gives V, J and clone size, and the DNA gave D and trimming. The sample yields about 67,000 clones, less than 90% seen once. The chain combines TRBV28 with TRBJ2-1; tentatively, D is TRBD2 (6 bases). This clonotype was obtained from a man aged 45-65 years with active COVID-19. The sequenced sample was peripheral blood. The CDR3 DNA is TGTGCCAGCAGTTTTCTGGAGGGTTTCAATGAGCAGTTCTTC. Its translation is CASSFLEGFNEQFF.